Presented here are 26 T cell receptor beta chains from one specimen sequenced in a study of early T cells in non-severe SARS-CoV-2 infection. Using its own MiXCR run on the 5' RACE reads, TCRdb lists one record per CDR3 protein. The repertoire holds tens of thousands of distinct CDR3 sequences, with 5% to 6.5% as singletons. The sample was whole blood. The receptors were gathered from an adult who was a healthcare worker with PCR-confirmed SARS-CoV-2 infection or an uninfected control (not recorded which).

Details on this clonotype: Just one base apart from a much larger clone, this may be a read error. The V and J genes are TRBV5-1 and TRBJ2-1; TRBD1 or TRBD2 may be the D gene (5 bases each). Germline CDR1 reads SGHRS; CDR2 reads YFSETQ. Between the trimmed V and J ends, which lost 5 bases and 6 bases, there was a span of 15 bases. This CDR3 has 14 amino acids. Here the CDR3 reads CASRLVGDSNEQFF. CDR3 in DNA: TGCGCCAGCAGGCTGGTGGGAGACAGCAATGAGCAGTTCTTC. The entire variable domain, with the rest obtained from reference TRBV5-1 and TRBJ2-1, is as follows: KAGVTQTPRYLIKTRGQQVTLSCSPISGHRSVSWYQQTPGQGLQFLFEYFSETQRNKGNFPGRFSGRQFSNSRSEMNVSTLELGDSALYLCASRLVGDSNEQFFGPGTRLTVL.

The CDR3 nucleotides are TGTGCCAGCAGTCCACCGGGACAGGGGCCCGGTGAGCAGTTCTTC. Its protein product is CASSPPGQGPGEQFF. This rearrangement joins TRBV28 to TRBJ2-1; 10 nucleotides match TRBD1. V was clipped by 5 bases and J by 9 bases; unmatched bases: 10. The CDR3 spans 15 residues. The germline V gene encodes CDR1 MDHEN and CDR2 SYDVKM.

This clonotype was seen many times. The chain recombines TRBV4-2 with TRBJ1-2; no definite D call. CDR3 length: 12 amino acids. Trimming stripped 2 bases from V and 8 bases from J, with 9 bases between. Germline V CDR1 and CDR2: LGHNA, YNFKEQ. The CDR3, as DNA: TGTGCCAGCAGCCAAAACCCAGGCGGCTACACCTTC. Translating gives CASSQNPGGYTF.

The sample holds one count of this clonotype. Since a much larger clone is just one base distant, this may be a read error. The chain's CDR3 is CAGSRRRLLKVNEQFF. CDR3 nucleotide sequence: TGTGCCGGCAGCCGCCGACGCCTCCTTAAGGTCAATGAGCAGTTCTTC. The chain carries TRBV11-2 and TRBJ2-1; D not resolved. This CDR3 comprises 16 residues. Germline V lookup: CDR1 SGHAT, CDR2 FQNNGV.

The sample holds many counts of this clonotype. CDR3 sequence: CASSQGGPAQGTGELFF. The DNA for the CDR3 is TGTGCCAGCAGCCAAGGAGGTCCGGCGCAGGGCACCGGGGAGCTGTTTTTT. The chain couples TRBV4-2 to TRBJ2-2; D perhaps matches TRBD1 (5 bases). Germline V gene sequence: CDR1 LGHNA, CDR2 YNFKEQ. V lost 1 base to trimming and J lost 4 bases, with 16 bases between them. The CDR3 runs to 17 residues.

CDR3 region: CASSERTSAVQETQYF. In nucleotides, the CDR3 is TGTGCCAGCAGTGAACGGACTAGCGCCGTTCAGGAGACCCAGTACTTC. The rearrangement joins TRBV25-1 to TRBJ2-5, with 9 bases that match TRBD2. The length of the CDR3 is 16 residues. The trim removed 2 bases at V and 5 bases at J, leaving 9 bases unmatched. CDR1 is MGHDK, CDR2 SYGVNS, per germline.

At least ten counts were recorded for this clonotype. CDR3 in DNA: TGTGCCAGCAGCACCGCCGGACTAGCGGAGTACGAGCAGTACTTC. It translates to CASSTAGLAEYEQYF. The gene calls are TRBV7-9 and TRBJ2-7; 10 bases match TRBD2. The V gene end was trimmed by 5 bases and the J gene end by 4 bases; junction bases not matched to a gene: 8. The CDR3 extends over 15 amino acids. Germline assignment: CDR1 SEHNR and CDR2 FQNEAQ (reference sequence).

This clonotype was observed a handful of times. The chain joins TRBV5-4 to TRBJ1-1; the D gene is possibly TRBD1 (6 bases). From germline, CDR1 is SGHNT and CDR2 YYREEE (reference sequence). CDR3 length equals 13 residues. The V end was cut by 5 bases, the J end by 1 base, with 9 bases between. The CDR3 sequence: CASSKGQNTEAFF. CDR3 nucleotide sequence: TGTGCCAGCAGTAAGGGACAGAACACTGAAGCTTTCTTT.

This clonotype was seen repeatedly, ten times or more. At one of its ends the junction is not consistent with the germline gene, which may arise from a read error. The genes are TRBV24-1 and TRBJ2-4, with 7 bases identical to TRBD1. The CDR3 length is 18 residues. CDR1 and CDR2 (germline): KGHDR, SFDVKD. The CDR3 spells CATSDRPGQKQNENIQYF. The CDR3 bases are TGTGCCACCAGTGACCGGCCGGGACAGAAGCAAAACGAAAATATTCAGTACTTC.

This clonotype has a handful of counts. The chain is built from TRBV7-9 and TRBJ2-7, with D perhaps given as TRBD1 or TRBD2 (6 bases each). Trimming took 4 bases from V and 2 from J, leaving 9 bases between them. Germline assignment: CDR1 SEHNR and CDR2 FQNEAQ (reference sequence). The CDR3 runs to 13 residues. As DNA, the CDR3 is TGTGCCAGCAGCTCCCGGGGGCCCTACGAGCAGTACTTC. As protein: CASSSRGPYEQYF.

This clonotype was observed at least ten times. This chain joins TRBV25-1 and TRBJ1-5; D gene uncertain. The V and J ends lost 3 bases and 5 bases respectively, with 5 bases between them. Germline-derived CDR1 and CDR2 are MGHDK and SYGVNS. This CDR3 spans 12 amino acids. The CDR3 nucleotides read TGTGCCAGCAGTGACGGGGATCAGCCCCAGCATTTT. As protein: CASSDGDQPQHF.

This rearrangement joins TRBV4-1 to TRBJ2-3, with 7 bases matching TRBD1. Germline CDR1 reads MGHRA; CDR2 reads YSYEKL. There are 18 residues in the CDR3. V lost 1 base to trimming and J lost 2 bases; unmatched junction nucleotides: 12. The CDR3 reads CASSQGKLRDRDTDTQYF. The CDR3 DNA sequence: TGCGCCAGCAGCCAAGGTAAACTCCGGGACAGAGACACAGATACGCAGTATTTT.

In this sample, this clonotype turned up many times. V and J are TRBV7-8 and TRBJ2-7, with 12 bases lining up with TRBD2. Germline lookup yields CDR1 SGHVS and CDR2 FQNEAQ. J lost 0 bases, V lost 5 bases, and 8 bases had no gene match. The CDR3 totals 17 residues. The chain's CDR3 is CASSLTSGSQSSYEQYF. The CDR3 coding sequence is TGTGCCAGCAGCCTGACTAGCGGGAGCCAGAGCTCCTACGAGCAGTACTTC. The entire variable domain, with the rest obtained from reference TRBV7-8 and TRBJ2-7, is as follows: GAGVSQSPRYKVAKRGQDVALRCDPISGHVSLFWYQQALGQGPEFLTYFQNEAQLDKSGLPSDRFFAERPEGSVSTLKIQRTQQEDSAVYLCASSLTSGSQSSYEQYFGPGTRLTVT.

This clonotype has ten or more counts. V usage is TRBV29-1 and J usage is TRBJ2-5, with 7 bases lining up with TRBD1. CDR1 and CDR2 (germline): SQVTM, ANQGSEA. The CDR3 totals 15 residues. The trim removed 1 base at V and 4 bases at J, leaving 9 bases unmatched. In DNA, the CDR3 is TGCAGCGTTGAAGGGGGAGACAGGGCGACAGAGACCCAGTACTTC. Translated: CSVEGGDRATETQYF.

This clonotype was observed many times. The chain couples TRBV18 to TRBJ2-4, with D perhaps matching TRBD1 or TRBD2 (5 bases each). Germline loops: CDR1 KGHSH, CDR2 LQKENI. The CDR3 extends over 16 amino acids. V dropped 3 bases and J dropped 5 bases, with 17 bases sitting between them. CDR3 region: CASSPPLGPGENIQYF. The CDR3, as DNA: TGTGCCAGCTCACCCCCTTTGGGGCCCGGGGAAAACATTCAGTACTTC.

The table lists this clonotype with many counts. The gene calls are TRBV6-2 or TRBV6-3 and TRBJ2-1; D perhaps matches TRBD2 (5 bases). From germline, CDR1 is MNHEY and CDR2 SVGEGT. Trimming pared 8 bases from V and 5 bases from J, leaving 7 bases between. The CDR3 totals 11 residues. The CDR3 DNA reads TGTGCCAGCTCGAGGGACAATGAGCAGTTCTTC. Translating gives CASSRDNEQFF.

This clonotype was counted many times. This chain links TRBV9 with TRBJ1-2; D gene ambiguous. Germline V CDR1 and CDR2: SGDLS, YYNGEE. The CDR3 loop spans 15 amino acids. The ends were cut back, 0 bases at V and 7 bases at J, with 16 bases in the middle. The CDR3 protein is CASSVDGRAVSGYTF. The CDR3 bases are TGTGCCAGCAGCGTAGATGGGAGGGCAGTCTCTGGCTACACCTTC.

This clonotype was counted many times. The chain employs TRBV29-1 and TRBJ1-4, with 8 bases fitting TRBD1. This CDR3 comprises 13 residues. With V trimmed by 4 bases and J by 5 bases, 3 bases remained unmatched. Germline V gene lookup returns CDR1 SQVTM and CDR2 ANQGSEA. Here the CDR3 reads CSVADRENEKLFF. In DNA, the CDR3 is TGCAGCGTTGCGGACAGGGAGAATGAAAAACTGTTTTTT.

This clonotype was recorded at least ten times. This chain uses TRBV6-5 with TRBJ2-7, with TRBD1 as a possible D gene (5 bases). Looked up from germline, CDR1 is MNHEY and CDR2 is SVGAGI. V lost 5 bases and J lost 2, with 10 bases in between. The CDR3 covers 13 residues. The DNA for the CDR3 is TGTGCCAGCAGTCGCCAGGGTACCTACGAGCAGTACTTC. Residues: CASSRQGTYEQYF.

This clonotype was seen many times. This rearrangement joins TRBV29-1 to TRBJ1-1, with D unclear. Germline V lookup: CDR1 SQVTM, CDR2 ANQGSEA. The CDR3 sequence is 12 residues long. V was cut by 5 bases and J by 3 bases, with 10 bases left in between. The DNA for the CDR3 is TGCAGCGTTCGTCCTTCGGACACTGAAGCTTTCTTT. Translated, it gives CSVRPSDTEAFF. Supplemented by reference TRBV29-1 and TRBJ1-1, the full variable domain reads SAVISQKPSRDICQRGTSLTIQCQVDSQVTMMFWYRQQPGQSLTLIATANQGSEATYESGFVIDKFPISRPNLTFSTLTVSNMSPEDSSIYLCSVRPSDTEAFFGQGTRLTVV.

In nucleotides, the CDR3 is TGTGCCAGCAGAGGCCGGACTAGCGGGAGATTAACAGATACGCAGTATTTT. Translated, it gives CASRGRTSGRLTDTQYF. The chain couples TRBV6-2 or TRBV6-3 to TRBJ2-3; 13 positions match TRBD2. Unmatched junction bases numbered 9, after V lost 6 bases and J lost 3 bases. Germline values: CDR1 MNHEY, CDR2 SVGEGT. The CDR3 has 17 amino acids.

The sample holds many counts of this clonotype. The J gene is TRBJ1-4, the V gene TRBV6-1; D unresolved. V was pared by 2 bases and J by 0 bases, with 4 bases between. This CDR3 contains 14 residues. Germline V gives CDR1 MNHNS, CDR2 SASEGT. DNA of the CDR3: TGTGCCAGCAGTGAACACGCAACTAATGAAAAACTGTTTTTT. It yields the protein CASSEHATNEKLFF.

This clonotype has at least ten counts. The chain employs TRBV19 and TRBJ1-5; 8 bases line up with TRBD1. J lost 5 bases, V lost 7 bases, and 7 bases had no gene match. Germline V gives CDR1 LNHDA, CDR2 SQIVND (reference sequence). There are 14 residues in the CDR3. CDR3 amino acids: CASTPGQADQPQHF. The CDR3 DNA reads TGTGCCAGTACTCCGGGACAGGCTGATCAGCCCCAGCATTTT.

Many counts were recorded for this clonotype. The chain combines TRBV12-3 or TRBV12-4 with TRBJ1-2, with TRBD1 matching over 11 bases. Germline trimming cut 7 bases from V and 7 bases from J; bases unmatched to any gene: 8. The CDR3 covers 14 residues. The CDR3 loop is CASTLGQGGSGYTF. The DNA for the CDR3 is TGTGCCAGCACCCTGGGACAGGGGGGGTCTGGCTACACCTTC.

This clonotype occurred many times. This chain joins TRBV19 and TRBJ2-5, with D perhaps TRBD1 or TRBD2 (7 bases each). Trimming stripped 2 bases from V and 5 bases from J, with 12 bases between. This CDR3 is 14 amino acids long. Germline CDR1 reads LNHDA; CDR2 reads SQIVND (reference sequence). This chain's CDR3 is CASSITGEGETQYF. The DNA of the CDR3 is TGTGCCAGTAGTATAACAGGGGAGGGGGAGACCCAGTACTTC.

This clonotype was seen a handful of times. The chain is built from TRBV12-3 or TRBV12-4 and TRBJ2-7; no clear D. CDR3 length: 12 residues. V dropped 3 bases and J dropped 3 bases, with 6 bases sitting between them. The CDR3 DNA is TGTGCCAGCAGTTTTGTTCTCTACGAGCAGTACTTC. Amino acids: CASSFVLYEQYF.